Sequencing of this TCR beta chain was carried out in a study of blood T cell repertoires in COVID-19. Allocation to cohorts depended on clinical history reported by the participants. Produced via immunoSEQ multiplex PCR; TCRdb's table is partial and in-frame only. Of roughly 250,000 clones detected, around 86% appear once; the ten largest clones hold approximately 2.1%. The germline V gene encodes CDR1 KGHSH and CDR2 LQKENI. This CDR3 region has 15 residues. Trimming shortened V by 6 bases and J by 3 bases, and 18 bases separated the two germline ends. V and J are TRBV18 and TRBJ2-7; maybe TRBD2 (5 bases). The sequence derives from a woman aged 45-60 years who had recovered from COVID-19. The material sequenced was PBMCs or T cells enriched from blood (not recorded which). The CDR3 loop is CASSPTGLAHYEQYF. The DNA of the CDR3 is TGTGCCAGCTCCCCCACGGGTTTAGCGCACTACGAGCAGTACTTC.